A single sample gave rise to the 8 T cell receptor beta chains below, sequenced in a study of blood T cell repertoires in COVID-19. TCRdb's copy holds only in-frame clones and misses some; the assay was immunoSEQ multiplex PCR. The sample records more than 35,000 clones, over 75% being singletons. The specimen was peripheral blood. Receptors originate from a man aged 60-69 years with active COVID-19.

The rearrangement links TRBV3-1 (or the pseudogene TRBV3-2) to TRBJ2-2, with 9 bases aligning to TRBD1. The germline V gene has CDR1 LGHDT and CDR2 YNNKEL (reference sequence). The CDR3 length is 16 residues. The trim removed 2 bases at V and 6 bases at J, leaving 7 bases unmatched. CDR3 nucleotides: TGTGCCAGCAGCCAAATGCGGGACAGGGATGCCGGGGAGCTGTTTTTT. Its translation is CASSQMRDRDAGELFF.

The chain is built from TRBV7-3 and TRBJ2-3, with 16 bases aligning to TRBD2. This CDR3 is built from 15 residues. The trim removed 4 bases at V and 10 bases at J, leaving 5 bases unmatched. Germline loops: CDR1 SGHTA, CDR2 FQGTGA. The CDR3 bases are TGTGCCAGCAGCTCGGGGACTAGCGGGAGGGCCTCGCAGTATTTT. It specifies CASSSGTSGRASQYF. Full variable domain (missing parts from reference TRBV7-3 and TRBJ2-3): GAGVSQTPSNKVTEKGKYVELRCDPISGHTALYWYRQSLGQGPEFLIYFQGTGAADDSGLPNDRFFAVRPEGSVSTLKIQRTERGDSAVYLCASSSGTSGRASQYFGPGTRLTVL.

The genes are TRBV12-3 or TRBV12-4 and TRBJ2-1; TRBD2 is a possible D gene (6 bases). Trimming removed 5 bases from V and 8 bases from J, with 13 bases in between. CDR3 size: 13 residues. The CDR3 protein is CASSLSLADEQFF. The CDR3 DNA is TGTGCCAGCAGTCTATCACTAGCCGATGAGCAGTTCTTC.

The chain employs TRBV4-1 and TRBJ2-5, with D perhaps matching TRBD2 (5 bases). Trimming took off 0 bases at V and 4 bases at J, with 12 bases between the two ends. Germline V gene data show CDR1 as MGHRA and CDR2 as YSYEKL. The CDR3 loop spans 15 amino acids. The CDR3: CASSQDPSPPETQYF. The CDR3 DNA sequence: TGCGCCAGCAGCCAAGACCCTAGCCCGCCAGAGACCCAGTACTTC.

The J gene is TRBJ2-7, the V gene TRBV7-8; perhaps TRBD1 as D (5 bases). The germline CDR1 and CDR2 sequences are SGHVS and FQNEAQ. The CDR3 sequence is 14 residues long. V was shortened by 4 bases and J by 6 bases, with 16 bases between the two germline ends. As DNA, the CDR3 is TGTGCCAGCAGCTACATAGAAAGGGGAATCGAGCAGTACTTC. Translation gives CASSYIERGIEQYF.

The CDR3 reads CASSIPGTGAYNEQFF. CDR3 DNA: TGTGCCAGCAGCATCCCCGGGACAGGGGCTTACAATGAGCAGTTCTTC. The chain couples TRBV11-1 to TRBJ2-1; TRBD1 aligns across 10 bases. The CDR3 is 16 amino acids. The ends lost 5 bases at V and 4 bases at J; junction bases unmatched: 8. Germline CDR1 SGHAT, CDR2 FQDESV (reference sequence).

J is TRBJ2-3 and V is TRBV7-9; D possibly corresponds to TRBD1 (5 bases). Germline CDR1 SEHNR, CDR2 FQNEAQ (reference sequence). The CDR3 runs 16 residues. V was trimmed by 5 bases and J by 0 bases, leaving 15 bases between them. The CDR3 protein is CASSQPQGVSTDTQYF. CDR3 DNA: TGTGCCAGCAGCCAACCCCAGGGCGTAAGCACAGATACGCAGTATTTT.

The DNA of the CDR3 is TGTGCTAGTGGTCGGGAACCGGGAGATACGCAGTATTTT. Translated: CASGREPGDTQYF. The J gene is TRBJ2-3, the V gene TRBV12-5, with a tentative D call TRBD2 (5 bases). Germline-derived CDR1 and CDR2 are LGHNT and FRNRAP. CDR3 length equals 13 residues. V was shortened by 5 bases and J by 5 bases, with 11 bases between the two germline ends. Complete variable domain (other parts from reference TRBV12-5 and TRBJ2-3): DARVTQTPRHKVTEMGQEVTMRCQPILGHNTVFWYRQTMMQGLELLAYFRNRAPLDDSGMPKDRFSAEMPDATLATLKIQPSEPRDSAVYFCASGREPGDTQYFGPGTRLTVL.